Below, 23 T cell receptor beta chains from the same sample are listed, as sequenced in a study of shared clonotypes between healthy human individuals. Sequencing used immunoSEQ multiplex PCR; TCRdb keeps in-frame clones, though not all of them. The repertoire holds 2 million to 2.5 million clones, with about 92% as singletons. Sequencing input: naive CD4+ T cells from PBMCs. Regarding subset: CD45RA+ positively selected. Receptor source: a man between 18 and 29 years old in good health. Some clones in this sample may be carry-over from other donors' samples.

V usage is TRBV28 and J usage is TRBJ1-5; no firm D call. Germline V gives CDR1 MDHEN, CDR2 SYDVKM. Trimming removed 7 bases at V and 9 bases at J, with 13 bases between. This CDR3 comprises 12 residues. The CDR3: CASIPGLGPQHF. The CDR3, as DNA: TGTGCCAGCATCCCAGGCCTCGGGCCCCAGCATTTT.

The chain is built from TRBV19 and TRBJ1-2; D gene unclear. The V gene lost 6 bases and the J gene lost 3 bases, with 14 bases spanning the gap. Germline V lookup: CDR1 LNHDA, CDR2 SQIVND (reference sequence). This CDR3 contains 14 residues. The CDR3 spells CASRSSDVYYGYTF. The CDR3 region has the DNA TGTGCCAGTAGATCGTCAGATGTATACTATGGCTACACCTTC.

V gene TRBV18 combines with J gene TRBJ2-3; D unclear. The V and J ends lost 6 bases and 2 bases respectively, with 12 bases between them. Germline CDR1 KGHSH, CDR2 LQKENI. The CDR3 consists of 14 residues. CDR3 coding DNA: TGTGCCAGCTCCCCAGAAACCTTCACAGATACGCAGTATTTT. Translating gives CASSPETFTDTQYF.

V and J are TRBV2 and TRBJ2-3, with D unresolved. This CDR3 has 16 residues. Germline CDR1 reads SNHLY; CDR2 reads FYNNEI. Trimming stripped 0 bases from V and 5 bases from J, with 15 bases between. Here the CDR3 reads CASSEAGREKRDTQYF. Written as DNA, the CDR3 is TGTGCCAGCAGTGAAGCTGGTAGGGAAAAGAGAGATACGCAGTATTTT.

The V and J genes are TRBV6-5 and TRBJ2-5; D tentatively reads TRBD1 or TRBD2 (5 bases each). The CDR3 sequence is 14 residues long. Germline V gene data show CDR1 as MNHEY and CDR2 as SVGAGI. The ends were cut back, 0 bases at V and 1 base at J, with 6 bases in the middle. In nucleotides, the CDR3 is TGTGCCAGCAGTTACTCGGGGGTCCAAGAGACCCAGTACTTC. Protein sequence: CASSYSGVQETQYF.

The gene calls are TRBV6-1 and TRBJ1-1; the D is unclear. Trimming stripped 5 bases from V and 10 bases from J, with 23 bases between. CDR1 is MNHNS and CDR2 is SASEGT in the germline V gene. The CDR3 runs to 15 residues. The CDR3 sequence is CASSPYSPGGAGAFF. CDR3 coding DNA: TGTGCCAGCAGTCCTTACTCCCCGGGCGGTGCTGGAGCTTTCTTT.

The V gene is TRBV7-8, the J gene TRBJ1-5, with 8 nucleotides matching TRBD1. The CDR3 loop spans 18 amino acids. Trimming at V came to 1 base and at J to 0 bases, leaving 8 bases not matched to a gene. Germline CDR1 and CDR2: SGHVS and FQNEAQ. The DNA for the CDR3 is TGTGCCAGCAGCTTAGTCGGACAGGGTGGAAATAGCAATCAGCCCCAGCATTTT. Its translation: CASSLVGQGGNSNQPQHF. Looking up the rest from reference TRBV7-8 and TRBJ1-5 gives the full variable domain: GAGVSQSPRYKVAKRGQDVALRCDPISGHVSLFWYQQALGQGPEFLTYFQNEAQLDKSGLPSDRFFAERPEGSVSTLKIQRTQQEDSAVYLCASSLVGQGGNSNQPQHFGDGTRLSIL.

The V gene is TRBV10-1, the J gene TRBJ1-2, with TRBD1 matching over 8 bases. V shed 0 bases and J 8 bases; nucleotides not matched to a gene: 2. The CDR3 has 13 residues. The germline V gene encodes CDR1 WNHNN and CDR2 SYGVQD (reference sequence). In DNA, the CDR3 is TGCGCCAGCAGTGAGTCACGGACAGGGGGCTACACCTTC. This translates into CASSESRTGGYTF.

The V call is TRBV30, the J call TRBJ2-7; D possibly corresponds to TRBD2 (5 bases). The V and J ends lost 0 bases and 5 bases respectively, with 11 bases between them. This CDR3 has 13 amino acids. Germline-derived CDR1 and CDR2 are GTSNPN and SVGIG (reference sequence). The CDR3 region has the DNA TGTGCCTGGAGTGTGTCGGGGTTTAACGAGCAGTACTTC. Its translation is CAWSVSGFNEQYF.

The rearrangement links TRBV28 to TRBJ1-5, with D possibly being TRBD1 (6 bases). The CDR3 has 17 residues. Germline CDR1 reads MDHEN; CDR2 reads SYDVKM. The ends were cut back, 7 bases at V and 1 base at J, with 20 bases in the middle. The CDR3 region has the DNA TGTGCCAGCACCACGGGACTGAACAGGGCGAGCAATCAGCCCCAGCATTTT. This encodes CASTTGLNRASNQPQHF. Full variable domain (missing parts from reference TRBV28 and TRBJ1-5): DVKVTQSSRYLVKRTGEKVFLECVQDMDHENMFWYRQDPGLGLRLIYFSYDVKMKEKGDIPEGYSVSREKKERFSLILESASTNQTSMYLCASTTGLNRASNQPQHFGDGTRLSIL.

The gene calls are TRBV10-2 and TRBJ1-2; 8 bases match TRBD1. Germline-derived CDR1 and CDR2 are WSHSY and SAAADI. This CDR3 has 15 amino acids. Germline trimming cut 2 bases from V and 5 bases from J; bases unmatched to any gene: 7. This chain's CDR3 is CASSEAGGAGYGYTF. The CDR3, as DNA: TGCGCCAGCAGTGAGGCAGGGGGCGCTGGATATGGCTACACCTTC.

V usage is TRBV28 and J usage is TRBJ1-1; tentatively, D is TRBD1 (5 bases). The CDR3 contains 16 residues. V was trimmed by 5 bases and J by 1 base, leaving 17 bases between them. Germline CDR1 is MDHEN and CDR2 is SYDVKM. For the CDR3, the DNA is TGTGCCAGCAGTCGGTTAGTAGGAGGGGAGAACACTGAAGCTTTCTTT. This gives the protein CASSRLVGGENTEAFF.

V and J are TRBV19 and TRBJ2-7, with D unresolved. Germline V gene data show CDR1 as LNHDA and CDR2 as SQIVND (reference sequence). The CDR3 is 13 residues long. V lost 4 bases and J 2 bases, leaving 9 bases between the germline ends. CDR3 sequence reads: CASSTQAAYEQYF. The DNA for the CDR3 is TGTGCCAGTAGTACCCAGGCCGCCTACGAGCAGTACTTC. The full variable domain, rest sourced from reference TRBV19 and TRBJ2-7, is DGGITQSPKYLFRKEGQNVTLSCEQNLNHDAMYWYRQDPGQGLRLIYYSQIVNDFQKGDIAEGYSVSREKKESFPLTVTSAQKNPTAFYLCASSTQAAYEQYFGPGTRLTVT.

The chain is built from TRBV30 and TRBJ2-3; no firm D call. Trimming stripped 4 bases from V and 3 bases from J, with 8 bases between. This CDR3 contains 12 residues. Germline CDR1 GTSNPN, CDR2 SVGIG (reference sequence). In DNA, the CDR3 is TGTGCCTGGAACAGAGATACAGATACGCAGTATTTT. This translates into CAWNRDTDTQYF.

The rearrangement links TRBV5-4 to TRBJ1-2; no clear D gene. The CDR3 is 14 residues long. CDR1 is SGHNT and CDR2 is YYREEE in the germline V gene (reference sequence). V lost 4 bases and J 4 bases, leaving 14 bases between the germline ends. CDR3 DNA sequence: TGTGCCAGCAGCAGAGCGACGGCCCCCTATGGCTACACCTTC. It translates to CASSRATAPYGYTF.

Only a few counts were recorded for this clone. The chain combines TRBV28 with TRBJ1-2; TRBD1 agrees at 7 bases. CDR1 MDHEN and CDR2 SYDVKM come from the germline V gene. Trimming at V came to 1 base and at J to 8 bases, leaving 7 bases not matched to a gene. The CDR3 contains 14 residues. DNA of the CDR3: TGTGCCAGCAGTTTATCCCGACAGGGAGGAGGCTACACCTTC. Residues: CASSLSRQGGGYTF.

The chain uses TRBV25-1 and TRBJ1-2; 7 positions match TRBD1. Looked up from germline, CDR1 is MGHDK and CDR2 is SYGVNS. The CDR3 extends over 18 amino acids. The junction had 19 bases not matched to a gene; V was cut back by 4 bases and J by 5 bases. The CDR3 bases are TGTGCCAGCAGTGTAACGGGGAGGGACAGCGCGATCCAGTATGGCTACACCTTC. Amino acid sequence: CASSVTGRDSAIQYGYTF.

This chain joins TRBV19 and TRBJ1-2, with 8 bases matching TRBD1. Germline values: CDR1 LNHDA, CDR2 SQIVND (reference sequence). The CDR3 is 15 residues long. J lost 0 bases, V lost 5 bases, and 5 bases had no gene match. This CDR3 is CASSLSDRANYGYTF. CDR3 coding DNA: TGTGCCAGTAGTTTGTCGGACAGGGCTAACTATGGCTACACCTTC.

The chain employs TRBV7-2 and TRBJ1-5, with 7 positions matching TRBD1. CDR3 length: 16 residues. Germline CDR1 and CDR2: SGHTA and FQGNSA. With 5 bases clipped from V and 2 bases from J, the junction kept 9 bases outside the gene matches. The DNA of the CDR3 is TGTGCCAGCAGCGCATACAGGGGCCAAGGCAATCAGCCCCAGCATTTT. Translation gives CASSAYRGQGNQPQHF.

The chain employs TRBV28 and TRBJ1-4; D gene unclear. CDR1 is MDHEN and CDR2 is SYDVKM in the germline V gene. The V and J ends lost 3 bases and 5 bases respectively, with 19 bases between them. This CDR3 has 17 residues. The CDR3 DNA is TGTGCCAGCAGTTTCGTCAGTTTGATTAGTTGGAATGAAAAACTGTTTTTT. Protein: CASSFVSLISWNEKLFF.

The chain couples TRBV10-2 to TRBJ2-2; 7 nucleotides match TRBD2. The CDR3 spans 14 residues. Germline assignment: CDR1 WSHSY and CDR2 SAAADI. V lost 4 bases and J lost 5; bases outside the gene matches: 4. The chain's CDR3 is CASSVGLVTGELFF. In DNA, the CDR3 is TGCGCCAGCAGTGTTGGACTAGTAACCGGGGAGCTGTTTTTT.

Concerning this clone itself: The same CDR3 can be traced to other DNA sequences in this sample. Here the CDR3 reads CASSSRATYNEQFF. As DNA, the CDR3 is TGTGCCAGCAGCTCCAGGGCCACATACAATGAGCAGTTCTTC. The J gene is TRBJ2-1, the V gene TRBV11-3, with D tentatively TRBD1 (5 bases). This CDR3 has 14 residues. CDR1 SGHNT and CDR2 YENEEA come from the germline V gene. Trimming took off 4 bases at V and 4 bases at J, with 11 bases between the two ends.

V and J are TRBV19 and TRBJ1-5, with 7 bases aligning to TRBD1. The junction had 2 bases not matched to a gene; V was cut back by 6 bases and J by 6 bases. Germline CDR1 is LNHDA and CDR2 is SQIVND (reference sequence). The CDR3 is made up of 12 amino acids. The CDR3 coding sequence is TGTGCCAGTAGACAGGGGTCTCAGCCCCAGCATTTT. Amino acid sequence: CASRQGSQPQHF.